The sequence of this TCR beta chain was determined in a study of CD8+CD57+ T cells in acquired aplastic anemia. Study-wide results and caveats: More than 25 was the count of CD8+ CDR3 sequences that patients shared with controls.

There are many counts of this clonotype. The target antigen is unknown. CDR3 and TCR beta VDJ profiling relied on a genomic DNA template. MiXCR, run by TCRdb on the reads, gives a single entry per CDR3 protein. The table includes approximately 200,000 distinct CDR3 sequences, about 53% detected once. After removal of 6 bases from V and 7 bases from J, the junction contained 8 bases not matched to a gene. This CDR3 is built from 13 residues. Germline CDR1 is SEHNR and CDR2 is FQNEAQ (reference sequence). The sequence came from a human donor in good health, serving as a control. The sequencing input was sorted CD4+, CD8+, or CD8+CD57+ T cells (not recorded which) from PBMCs. This sequence joins TRBV7-9 and TRBJ1-2, with 7 bases lining up with TRBD1. The CDR3 protein is CASSPTGVVGYTF. CDR3 in DNA: TGTGCCAGCAGTCCTACAGGGGTTGTTGGCTACACCTTC.